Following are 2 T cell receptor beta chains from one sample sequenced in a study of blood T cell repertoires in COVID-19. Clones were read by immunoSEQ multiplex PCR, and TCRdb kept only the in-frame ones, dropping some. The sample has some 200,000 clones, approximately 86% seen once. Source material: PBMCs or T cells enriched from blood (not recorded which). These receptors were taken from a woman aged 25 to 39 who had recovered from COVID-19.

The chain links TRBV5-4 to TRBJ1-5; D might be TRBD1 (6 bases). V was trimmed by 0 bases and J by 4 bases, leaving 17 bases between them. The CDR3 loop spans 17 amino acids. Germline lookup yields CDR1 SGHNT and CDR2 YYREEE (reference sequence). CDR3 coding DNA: TGTGCCAGCAGCTTGGGGGGTGGACAGTATACTAATCAGCCCCAGCATTTT. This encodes CASSLGGGQYTNQPQHF.

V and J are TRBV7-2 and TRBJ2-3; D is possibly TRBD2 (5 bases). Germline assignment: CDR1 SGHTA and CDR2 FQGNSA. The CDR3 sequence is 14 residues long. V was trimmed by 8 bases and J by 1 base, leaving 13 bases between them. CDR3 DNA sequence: TGTGCCAGCGGTCTAGTCGGGGGCACAGATACGCAGTATTTT. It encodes CASGLVGGTDTQYF.